Each of the 5 T cell receptor beta chains below was sequenced from the same sample in a study of tumor-infiltrating lymphocytes in localized non-small cell lung cancer. Produced via immunoSEQ multiplex PCR; TCRdb's table is partial and in-frame only. Seen here are 7,000 or so clones, 71% observed once, and the top ten hold approximately 12%. The specimen sequenced was lung tumor tissue. The receptors stem from a human donor with non-small cell lung cancer.

By share, this clone ranks as large. The J gene is TRBJ1-5, the V gene TRBV4-1; D is unresolved. Trimming took 0 bases from V and 0 from J, leaving 15 bases between them. The length of the CDR3 is 18 residues. The V gene's germline CDR1 is MGHRA and CDR2 YSYEKL. The chain's CDR3 is CASSQDRLQYYSNQPQHF. The CDR3 nucleotides read TGCGCCAGCAGCCAAGATCGGCTGCAGTACTATAGCAATCAGCCCCAGCATTTT.

This rearrangement joins TRBV11-2 to TRBJ1-4, with a tentative D call TRBD1 (6 bases). This CDR3 is 15 amino acids long. The V and J ends lost 5 bases and 8 bases respectively, with 18 bases between them. In germline, CDR1 is SGHAT, CDR2 FQNNGV. CDR3 DNA: TGTGCCAGCAGCCCTTACAGGGACCAAGGGGAAAAACTGTTTTTT. Amino acid sequence: CASSPYRDQGEKLFF.

J is TRBJ1-1 and V is TRBV29-1; TRBD1 agrees at 8 bases. Germline V lookup: CDR1 SQVTM, CDR2 ANQGSEA. The length of the CDR3 is 14 residues. After removal of 7 bases from V and 0 bases from J, the junction contained 7 bases not matched to a gene. CDR3 protein: CSAATGAMNTEAFF. The CDR3 DNA reads as TGCAGCGCGGCGACAGGGGCGATGAACACTGAAGCTTTCTTT. Drawing the rest from reference TRBV29-1 and TRBJ1-1, the complete variable domain is SAVISQKPSRDICQRGTSLTIQCQVDSQVTMMFWYRQQPGQSLTLIATANQGSEATYESGFVIDKFPISRPNLTFSTLTVSNMSPEDSSIYLCSAATGAMNTEAFFGQGTRLTVV.

CDR3 sequence: CASSTGLAGLDNEQFF. CDR3 bases: TGCGCCAGCAGCACGGGACTAGCGGGGCTCGACAATGAGCAGTTCTTC. The chain has TRBV5-1 and TRBJ2-1; 13 positions match TRBD2. CDR1 and CDR2 from the germline V gene are SGHRS and YFSETQ. The CDR3 spans 16 residues. The J segment lost 5 bases and the V segment lost 4 bases, leaving 6 bases of the junction unmatched.

This clone was found a few times. The genes are TRBV25-1 and TRBJ1-3; 9 bases fit TRBD1. Germline loops: CDR1 MGHDK, CDR2 SYGVNS. J lost 4 bases, V lost 4 bases, and 5 bases had no gene match. CDR3 length: 15 residues. The CDR3 spells CASSAGTGSGNTIYF. The CDR3 DNA reads TGTGCCAGCAGTGCCGGGACAGGGTCCGGAAACACCATATATTTT.